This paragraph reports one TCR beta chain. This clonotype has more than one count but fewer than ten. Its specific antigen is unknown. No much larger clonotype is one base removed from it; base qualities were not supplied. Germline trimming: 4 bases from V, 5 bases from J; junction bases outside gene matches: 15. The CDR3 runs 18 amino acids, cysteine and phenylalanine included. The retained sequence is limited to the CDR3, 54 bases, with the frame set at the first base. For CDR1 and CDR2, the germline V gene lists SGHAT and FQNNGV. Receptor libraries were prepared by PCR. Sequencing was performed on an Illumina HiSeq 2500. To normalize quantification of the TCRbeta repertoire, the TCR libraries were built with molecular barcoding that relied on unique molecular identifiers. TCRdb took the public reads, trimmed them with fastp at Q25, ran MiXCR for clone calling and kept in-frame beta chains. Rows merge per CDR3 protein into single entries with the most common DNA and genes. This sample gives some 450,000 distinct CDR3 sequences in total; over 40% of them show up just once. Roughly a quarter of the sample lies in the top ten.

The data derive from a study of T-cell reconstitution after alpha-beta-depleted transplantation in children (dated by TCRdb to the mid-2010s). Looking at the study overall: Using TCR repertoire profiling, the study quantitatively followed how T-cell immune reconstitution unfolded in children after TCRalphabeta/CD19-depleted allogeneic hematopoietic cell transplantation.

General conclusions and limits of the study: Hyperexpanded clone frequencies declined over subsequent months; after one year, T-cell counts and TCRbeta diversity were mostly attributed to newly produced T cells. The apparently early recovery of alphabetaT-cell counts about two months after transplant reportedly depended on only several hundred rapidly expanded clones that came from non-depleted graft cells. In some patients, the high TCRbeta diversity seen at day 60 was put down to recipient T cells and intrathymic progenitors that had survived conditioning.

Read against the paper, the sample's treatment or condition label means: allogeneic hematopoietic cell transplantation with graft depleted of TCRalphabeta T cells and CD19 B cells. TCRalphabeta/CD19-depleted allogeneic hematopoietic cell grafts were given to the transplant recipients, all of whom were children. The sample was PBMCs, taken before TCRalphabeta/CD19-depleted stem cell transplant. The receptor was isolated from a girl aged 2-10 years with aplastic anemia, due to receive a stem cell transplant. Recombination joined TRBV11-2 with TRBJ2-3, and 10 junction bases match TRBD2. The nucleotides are TGTGCCAGCAGCTCCATACCTCCTAGCGGGAGAACAAAAGATACGCAGTATTTT. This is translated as CASSSIPPSGRTKDTQYF.